Sequencing of this T cell receptor beta chain was carried out in a study of radiation and T cells in renal cell carcinoma (dated by TCRdb to the early 2020s). For context, the study as a whole: The samples were drawn from a clinical trial, where primary renal cell carcinomas were treated with 15 Gy of stereotactic body radiation therapy and then removed by nephrectomy 4 weeks afterward. TCR beta sequencing covered around 50 samples in total, comprising roughly 25 tumors and approximately 27 peripheral blood samples. Across all 50 or so samples, under 5 million unique CDR3 nucleotide sequences, encoding 2,658,974 unique CDR3 amino acid sequences, were identified.

What the research found in general, with its limitations: Because no pretreatment tumor biopsies were available, whether clonotypes were present in the tumor at baseline could not be determined. Dynamics of the blood repertoire were not tracked past 4 weeks after treatment. Effects of radiation dose or scheduling on the TCR repertoire could not be addressed with the single-armed trial design. An increase in top tumor clonotypes in blood was observed from baseline to 2 weeks post-radiation, followed by contraction by 4 weeks, which was taken to suggest transient expansion of tumor-resident clones.

About this clone itself: This clone's antigen is unknown. A junction boundary mismatches the germline segment, possibly from a read error.

What this sample's time point label stands for: baseline pretreatment blood. The sample's treatment or condition label, in plain terms: 15 Gy SBRT to primary tumor, nephrectomy 4 weeks later. To follow tumor-enriched clonotypes, peripheral blood was collected serially from radiation-treated patients at baseline and again at 2 weeks and 4 weeks after SBRT. Renal cell carcinoma with clear cell pathology was present in all patients. The QIAamp DNA Blood Mini Kit (Qiagen) was used to prepare genomic DNA for TCR sequencing. The analyses included just those samples that passed every quality control check. Following the manufacturer's recommendations, the immunoSEQ kit was used to generate TCR beta libraries from genomic DNA. To prepare libraries, a first multiplex PCR with proprietary primers was run, followed by a second PCR that added unique barcodes, and a bead cleanup was done after each round. Each sample batch included a kit-provided positive control reaction and a negative control reaction. The final libraries underwent checking on an Agilent 4200 TapeStation D1000 ScreenTape, volumetric pooling, and quantification by qPCR. Sequencing was performed on an Illumina NextSeq500 using a MidOutput 150-cycle cartridge, with 156 Read1 cycles, 15 Index1 cycles, and the kit custom primers. The pooled library was loaded at about 1 pM, with a roughly 20% PhiX control spiked in. Turning to the authors' computational methods: Vendor-processed data were analyzed in R, and a clonotype was defined as all T cells sharing the same CDR3 nucleotide sequence. In the clone abundance analyses, frequencies in each sample were normalized to that sample's 10,000 most abundant clones. Public T cell clones, which averaged fewer than five per sample, were removed prior to analysis. Tumor-enriched clonotypes and baseline blood-enriched clonotypes were defined as those with an abundance difference of at least 32-fold between compartments. A beta-binomial differential abundance model was used to identify clonotypes that expanded or contracted between blood time points. Similarity between tumor and blood repertoires was quantified using the Baroni-Urbani and Buser coefficient, and groups were compared with two-tailed Wilcoxon tests in R. In its TCRdb copy, this immuneACCESS table keeps in-frame sequences only and misses some clones. Where compared with another copy, unresolved V genes explain less than half of these, and the others have no known cause. V, J and clone size reflect that table, while D and trimming were determined from the DNA. The sample table holds more than 140,000 clones, of which approximately 87% were seen once. Around 25% of the sample comes from the top ten.

Per the germline V gene, SGHTA is the CDR1 and FQGNSA is the CDR2. The CDR3 contains 14 residues, cysteine and phenylalanine counted. Of all the DNA, just the CDR3 is kept, 42 bases in frame from base 1. The sample in question was blood, obtained from a patient whose treatment included radiotherapy and nephrectomy. In this chain, TRBV7-2 is recombined with TRBJ1-1, with the D gene not confidently named. The receptor comes from a woman aged 45-65 years with renal cell carcinoma. DNA sequence: TGTGCCAGCAGCTTAGATAGGGAAGCGCGAGCTAATATCTTT. It translates as CASSLDREARANIF.